These T cell receptor beta chains were read from a single sample in a study of T-cell memory formation after mild COVID-19. TCRdb called the 5' RACE reads again in MiXCR, with one record for every CDR3 protein. Among around 250,000 distinct CDR3 sequences listed, 9.4% were seen once. The sample comprised PBMCs or a T cell subset sorted from them (not recorded which). Source of these receptors: a man aged 18 to 35 who had mild COVID-19 (a few samples of this study predate the infection). Cell type and time point are not known. Each CDR3 is given with its conserved first and last residue. A D gene is named only where the DNA matches it firmly. The listing skips clone size in some rows; elsewhere it reads once, few, many or a size class.

cdr3_nt	cdr3_aa	clone_size	v_call	d_call	j_call	cdr3_length
TGTGCCATCAGTGGGAGCTCTGGGGCCAACGTCCTGACTTTC	CAISGSSGANVLTF	NA	TRBV10-3	NA	TRBJ2-6	14
TGTGCCAGCAGTCTCTCGGACGCTGTACTGTTTTTT	CASSLSDAVLFF	NA	TRBV2	NA	TRBJ1-4	12
TGCAGTGCTAGAGAATGGGACAGGGAGAACACTGAAGCTTTCTTT	CSAREWDRENTEAFF	few	TRBV20-1	TRBD1	TRBJ1-1	15
TGTGCCAGCTCATCCGGACAGGGAGGGAATGAGCAGTTCTTC	CASSSGQGGNEQFF	NA	TRBV18	NA	TRBJ2-1	14
TGTGCCAGCAGTTTAGGATGGGTTAATTCACCCCTCCACTTT	CASSLGWVNSPLHF	few	TRBV12-3/TRBV12-4	NA	TRBJ1-6	14
TGTGCCAGCAGGCTCGGGACAGAGAACACTGAAGCTTTCTTT	CASRLGTENTEAFF	few	TRBV2	TRBD1	TRBJ1-1	14
TGTGCCAGCAGCTTTCCCACAGGGGAACACACCGGGGAGCTGTTTTTT	CASSFPTGEHTGELFF	many	TRBV7-9	TRBD1	TRBJ2-2	16
TGCGCCAGCAGCTTGGAGATGGACACTGAAGCTTTCTTT	CASSLEMDTEAFF	many	TRBV5-1	NA	TRBJ1-1	13
TGTGCCAGCAGGCCGGGACCGCAAGAGACCCAGTACTTC	CASRPGPQETQYF	NA	TRBV2	NA	TRBJ2-5	13
TGTGCCAGCAGTTACCCCAGGGGCGGCTACACCTTC	CASSYPRGGYTF	NA	TRBV6-5	NA	TRBJ1-2	12
TGTGCCACCAGCAGAGATTTGTCTAGCGGGGGGCAAATCCAGTACTTC	CATSRDLSSGGQIQYF	NA	TRBV15	TRBD2	TRBJ2-5	16
TGTGCCAGCAGTAAACGGGACAGGGGCTACGAGCAGTACTTC	CASSKRDRGYEQYF	NA	TRBV6-5	TRBD1	TRBJ2-7	14
TGCAGTGCTAGATTTGTCCAGGCCGTAGGTGGCTACACCTTC	CSARFVQAVGGYTF	few	TRBV20-1	NA	TRBJ1-2	14
TGTGCCAGCAGTTCCCCGGGAAGACAGCCCCAGCATTTT	CASSSPGRQPQHF	NA	TRBV12-3/TRBV12-4	NA	TRBJ1-5	13
TGTGCCAGCAGCAAAGGGGGCTTGGATGGCTACACCTTC	CASSKGGLDGYTF	few	TRBV5-6	TRBD1	TRBJ1-2	13
TGTGCCAGCAGCCTAAGCGTCTCTGGGGCCAACGTCCTGACTTTC	CASSLSVSGANVLTF	NA	TRBV7-6	NA	TRBJ2-6	15
TGTGGCAGCAGCACTCTTTTGACTATGGGGAACATTCAGTACTTC	CGSSTLLTMGNIQYF	few	TRBV7-2	NA	TRBJ2-4	15